This T cell receptor (beta chain) is drawn from a study of neurological immune-mediated disorders. V lost 0 bases and J lost 2; bases outside the gene matches: 10. Germline CDR1 is SGHRS and CDR2 is YFSETQ. This CDR3 region has 18 residues. This clonotype was seen many times. Regarding time point: longitudinal time-point 3. From the 5' RACE reads, TCRdb called clonotypes with MiXCR, one entry per CDR3 protein. The table lists under 130,000 distinct CDR3 sequences, roughly a tenth of them singletons. The sequence was collected from a female donor with HTLV-1-associated myelopathy (HAM/TSP). The chain employs TRBV5-1 and TRBJ2-5; 10 nucleotides align to TRBD2. The sequenced material came from PBMCs. CDR3 loop: CASSLASGSGGQQETQYF. DNA of the CDR3: TGCGCCAGCAGCTTGGCCTCAGGTAGCGGGGGGCAACAAGAGACCCAGTACTTC. Supplemented by reference TRBV5-1 and TRBJ2-5, the full variable domain reads KAGVTQTPRYLIKTRGQQVTLSCSPISGHRSVSWYQQTPGQGLQFLFEYFSETQRNKGNFPGRFSGRQFSNSRSEMNVSTLELGDSALYLCASSLASGSGGQQETQYFGPGTRLLVL.